This TCR beta chain was documented in a study of early T cells in non-severe SARS-CoV-2 infection. One entry per CDR3 protein, called by TCRdb with MiXCR from the 5' RACE reads. Among fewer than 85,000 distinct CDR3 sequences, roughly a sixth were seen once, and the ten largest hold approximately 2.9%. V was shortened by 4 bases and J by 2 bases, with 9 bases between the two germline ends. Germline CDR1 is SGHAT and CDR2 is FQNNGV. The CDR3 runs 13 residues. This clonotype was counted between two and nine times. This TCR derives from an adult who was a healthcare worker with PCR-confirmed SARS-CoV-2 infection or an uninfected control (not recorded which). The J gene is TRBJ2-7, the V gene TRBV11-2, with D unclear. The sequenced material came from whole blood. In DNA form, the CDR3 reads TGTGCCAGCAGCTCCGGACCGACCTACGAGCAGTACTTC. It codes for CASSSGPTYEQYF.